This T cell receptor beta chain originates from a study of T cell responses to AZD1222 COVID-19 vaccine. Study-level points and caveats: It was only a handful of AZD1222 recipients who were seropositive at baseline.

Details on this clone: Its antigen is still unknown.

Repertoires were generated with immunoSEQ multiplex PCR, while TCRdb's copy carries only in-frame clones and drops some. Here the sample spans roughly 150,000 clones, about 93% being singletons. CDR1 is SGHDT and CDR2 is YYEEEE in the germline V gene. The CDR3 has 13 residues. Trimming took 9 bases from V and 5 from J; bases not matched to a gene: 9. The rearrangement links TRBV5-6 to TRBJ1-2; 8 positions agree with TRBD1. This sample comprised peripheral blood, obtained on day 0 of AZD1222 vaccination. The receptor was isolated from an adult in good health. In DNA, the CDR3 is TGTGCCACCAAGACAGGGGACTTATATGGCTACACCTTC. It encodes CATKTGDLYGYTF.